This TCR beta chain was observed in a study of CD8 T cells in ankylosing spondylitis. TCRdb re-called the 5' RACE reads with MiXCR, one entry per CDR3 protein. In the table there are approximately 190,000 distinct CDR3 sequences, over 10% of which are singletons. The CDR3 loop spans 14 amino acids. Germline CDR1 and CDR2: SGHRS and YFSETQ. Trimming removed 1 base at V and 4 bases at J, with 10 bases between. This clonotype occurred many times. The receptor was derived from a female donor with ankylosing spondylitis or in good health (not recorded which). The genes are TRBV5-1 and TRBJ2-3, with D uncertain. The sequenced material came from blood, either unsorted or a sorted T cell fraction (not recorded which). CDR3 in amino acids: CASSLSLSPDTQYF. The CDR3 coding sequence is TGCGCCAGCAGCTTGTCTCTCAGCCCAGATACGCAGTATTTT.